This entry lists 21 T cell receptor beta chains sequenced from one sample in a study of identifying expanded T cells in peripheral blood. Method: immunoSEQ multiplex PCR; TCRdb's copy keeps in-frame clones and lacks some. Seen here are roughly 96,000 clones, roughly 88% observed once, and the top ten hold 5.5% to 7%. Sequencing used blood. These TCRs come from a person between 18 and 75 years old in good health.

This clone was detected once. The V call is TRBV30, the J call TRBJ2-7; 8 positions match TRBD1. CDR1 GTSNPN and CDR2 SVGIG come from the germline V gene (reference sequence). V gave up 4 bases and J gave up 2 bases; unmatched junction bases: 1. This CDR3 has 12 residues. The CDR3 nucleotides read TGTGCCTGGACAGGGGGCCCCTACGAGCAGTACTTC. Translating gives CAWTGGPYEQYF.

The J gene is TRBJ2-5, the V gene TRBV15, with TRBD1 matching 8 bases. Germline CDR1 reads LNHNV; CDR2 reads YYDKDF (reference sequence). The CDR3 is made up of 16 amino acids. J was trimmed by 5 bases and V by 1 base; bases with no gene match: 9. As DNA, the CDR3 is TGTGCCACCAGCAGAGGACTGACAGGGGTTGACGAGACCCAGTACTTC. Its protein product is CATSRGLTGVDETQYF.

The rearrangement joins TRBV11-2 to TRBJ2-7; a weak D match, TRBD2 (6 bases). The germline CDR1 and CDR2 sequences are SGHAT and FQNNGV. The length of the CDR3 is 16 residues. The V end lost 2 bases, the J end lost 4 bases, and 18 bases lay between the germline ends. CDR3 nucleotide sequence: TGTGCCAGCAGCTTAAGCAGGGCCCGGGGGAGGTACGAGCAGTACTTC. Translating it yields CASSLSRARGRYEQYF.

The rearrangement links TRBV6-5 to TRBJ1-2, with D tentatively TRBD1 (5 bases). Between the trimmed V and J ends, which lost 7 bases and 0 bases, there was a span of 15 bases. The CDR3 loop spans 15 amino acids. Germline CDR1 is MNHEY and CDR2 is SVGAGI. CDR3 sequence (DNA): TGTGCCAGCACCAATGGGGCCACTCCTAACTATGGCTACACCTTC. Residues: CASTNGATPNYGYTF.

The gene calls are TRBV4-1 and TRBJ2-3; 13 bases align to TRBD2. The germline gives CDR1 MGHRA, CDR2 YSYEKL. This CDR3 is built from 16 residues. V lost 4 bases and J lost 8; bases outside the gene matches: 9. CDR3 amino acids: CASSPGLAGAAGTQYF. The CDR3 nucleotides are TGCGCCAGCAGCCCCGGACTAGCGGGGGCCGCGGGTACGCAGTATTTT.

This rearrangement joins TRBV11-2 to TRBJ1-4; tentatively, D is TRBD1 (5 bases). CDR1 SGHAT and CDR2 FQNNGV come from the germline V gene. The CDR3 consists of 14 residues. V was shortened by 0 bases and J by 8 bases, with 10 bases between the two germline ends. CDR3 region: CASSLERGREKLFF. The CDR3, as DNA: TGTGCCAGCAGCTTAGAAAGGGGAAGGGAAAAACTGTTTTTT. Variable domain in full (rest from reference TRBV11-2 and TRBJ1-4): EAGVAQSPRYKIIEKRQSVAFWCNPISGHATLYWYQQILGQGPKLLIQFQNNGVVDDSQLPKDRFSAERLKGVDSTLKIQPAKLEDSAVYLCASSLERGREKLFFGSGTQLSVL.

The chain combines TRBV19 with TRBJ1-6; the match to TRBD1 covers 7 bases. Germline V gene lookup returns CDR1 LNHDA and CDR2 SQIVND (reference sequence). V lost 5 bases, J lost 9 bases, and 10 bases stayed unmatched. CDR3 length: 15 residues. The CDR3 bases are TGTGCCAGTAGTGCTCAAGGGGGCTCGGGTTCACCCCTCCACTTT. Its translation: CASSAQGGSGSPLHF.

This clone appeared once. The chain has TRBV7-6 and TRBJ1-5, with 7 nucleotides matching TRBD1. Germline CDR1 is SGHVS and CDR2 is FNYEAQ. The CDR3 contains 16 residues. V dropped 5 bases and J dropped 1; count of bases not matched to a gene: 8. DNA of the CDR3: TGTGCCAGCAGCCTGGGGACAGAATGGAGCAATCAGCCCCAGCATTTT. Translated, it gives CASSLGTEWSNQPQHF.

The genes are TRBV7-9 and TRBJ2-1; 7 bases match TRBD2. V trimming: 7 bases; J trimming: 3 bases; junction bases outside the gene matches: 3. The germline V gene encodes CDR1 SEHNR and CDR2 FQNEAQ (reference sequence). CDR3 size: 13 residues. The CDR3: CASKLASYNEQFF. The DNA of the CDR3 is TGTGCCAGCAAACTAGCGAGCTACAATGAGCAGTTCTTC.

V gene TRBV19 combines with J gene TRBJ2-7, with 7 bases aligning to TRBD1. The CDR3 has 16 residues. V shed 2 bases, J shed 2 bases, and the junction held 9 bases outside the gene matches. Germline assignment: CDR1 LNHDA and CDR2 SQIVND (reference sequence). CDR3 sequence: CASSISRTGAAYEQYF. The CDR3 DNA follows: TGTGCCAGTAGTATATCCCGGACAGGCGCTGCCTACGAGCAGTACTTC.

The chain joins TRBV5-5 to TRBJ1-4, with D unclear. V was pared by 2 bases and J by 2 bases, with 19 bases between. CDR1 is SGHKS and CDR2 is YYEKEE in the germline V gene (reference sequence). This CDR3 contains 18 residues. CDR3 region: CASSLRGREFSTNEKLFF. DNA of the CDR3: TGTGCCAGCAGCTTACGAGGCAGAGAGTTCTCGACTAATGAAAAACTGTTTTTT. Looking up the rest from reference TRBV5-5 and TRBJ1-4 gives the full variable domain: DAGVTQSPTHLIKTRGQQVTLRCSPISGHKSVSWYQQVLGQGPQFIFQYYEKEERGRGNFPDRFSARQFPNYSSELNVNALLLGDSALYLCASSLRGREFSTNEKLFFGSGTQLSVL.

The chain recombines TRBV7-2 with TRBJ1-5, with a possible D match to TRBD1 (6 bases). The CDR3 consists of 16 residues. Trimming shortened V by 5 bases and J by 2 bases, and 16 bases separated the two germline ends. Germline V gene sequence: CDR1 SGHTA, CDR2 FQGNSA. The DNA for the CDR3 is TGTGCCAGCAGCCCACAGGGTTTTCGAGGCAATCAGCCCCAGCATTTT. This codes for CASSPQGFRGNQPQHF. The variable domain in full, completed from reference TRBV7-2 and TRBJ1-5, reads GAGVSQSPSNKVTEKGKDVELRCDPISGHTALYWYRQSLGQGLEFLIYFQGNSAPDKSGLPSDRFSAERTGGSVSTLTIQRTQQEDSAVYLCASSPQGFRGNQPQHFGDGTRLSIL.

This rearrangement joins TRBV5-1 to TRBJ1-2; a possible D gene is TRBD1 (5 bases). The germline V gene encodes CDR1 SGHRS and CDR2 YFSETQ. Trimming pared 4 bases from V and 3 bases from J, leaving 16 bases between. The CDR3 loop spans 15 amino acids. CDR3 DNA sequence: TGCGCCAGCAGCGGCCCTGACCAGGGCGACTATGGCTACACCTTC. Its protein is CASSGPDQGDYGYTF. Looking up the rest from reference TRBV5-1 and TRBJ1-2 gives the full variable domain: KAGVTQTPRYLIKTRGQQVTLSCSPISGHRSVSWYQQTPGQGLQFLFEYFSETQRNKGNFPGRFSGRQFSNSRSEMNVSTLELGDSALYLCASSGPDQGDYGYTFGSGTRLTVV.

V is TRBV2 and J is TRBJ2-5; D is ambiguous. Trimming took off 7 bases at V and 9 bases at J, with 18 bases between the two ends. The CDR3 consists of 13 residues. Germline lookup yields CDR1 SNHLY and CDR2 FYNNEI. CDR3 region: CASIVTVGPPQYF. In nucleotides, the CDR3 is TGTGCCAGCATCGTTACAGTCGGTCCTCCCCAGTACTTC.

This clone was seen ten or more times. V gene TRBV6-4 combines with J gene TRBJ2-2; TRBD2 aligns across 11 bases. The germline CDR1 and CDR2 sequences are MRHNA and SNTAGT. The CDR3 runs 16 residues. V dropped 6 bases and J dropped 4; count of bases not matched to a gene: 7. The CDR3 sequence: CASSLLAGAGTGELFF. The CDR3 nucleotides read TGTGCCAGCAGCTTACTAGCGGGAGCGGGCACCGGGGAGCTGTTTTTT.

V and J are TRBV15 and TRBJ2-2; TRBD1 aligns across 10 bases. V lost 0 bases, J lost 9 bases, and 4 bases stayed unmatched. CDR3 length equals 15 residues. From germline, CDR1 is LNHNV and CDR2 YYDKDF (reference sequence). CDR3 residues: CATSRDDRGLRELFF. CDR3 DNA: TGTGCCACCAGCAGAGATGACAGGGGGCTAAGGGAGCTGTTTTTT.

The chain has TRBV6-5 and TRBJ2-1; TRBD1 might be the D (6 bases). Trimming took 6 bases from V and 3 from J, leaving 12 bases between them. Germline CDR1 and CDR2: MNHEY and SVGAGI. This CDR3 spans 14 amino acids. CDR3 DNA sequence: TGTGCCAGCAGCCGGACAGTTTACTACAATGAGCAGTTCTTC. It encodes CASSRTVYYNEQFF.

The sample holds one count of this clone. This rearrangement joins TRBV4-1 to TRBJ2-7, with 8 bases aligning to TRBD1. The length of the CDR3 is 17 residues. CDR1 and CDR2 (germline): MGHRA, YSYEKL. Trimming removed 0 bases from V and 2 bases from J; junction bases left unmatched: 9. The CDR3 DNA reads TGCGCCAGCAGCCAAGATTACCCCGACAGGGGCGCCTACGAGCAGTACTTC. The encoded protein is CASSQDYPDRGAYEQYF.

This clone was observed a single time. The V gene is TRBV11-2, the J gene TRBJ1-1; 8 positions match TRBD1. V lost 5 bases and J lost 3; bases outside the gene matches: 11. Germline-derived CDR1 and CDR2 are SGHAT and FQNNGV. This CDR3 spans 16 amino acids. CDR3 coding DNA: TGTGCCAGCAGCCCGAAAATACAGGGGGTCCACACTGAAGCTTTCTTT. This encodes CASSPKIQGVHTEAFF.

As for this clone: Within the sample, other DNA sequences also encode this same CDR3. This chain connects TRBV5-1 to TRBJ2-3; D gene ambiguous. Between the trimmed V and J ends, which lost 0 bases and 1 base, there was a span of 9 bases. The CDR3 spans 15 residues. Germline V gene sequence: CDR1 SGHRS, CDR2 YFSETQ. The CDR3 nucleotides are TGCGCCAGCAGCTTGGTTTCGGCGGGCACAGATACGCAGTATTTT. Residues: CASSLVSAGTDTQYF.

This chain joins TRBV7-9 and TRBJ2-3, with 10 nucleotides matching TRBD2. The germline gives CDR1 SEHNR, CDR2 FQNEAQ (reference sequence). This CDR3 is 16 amino acids long. V lost 5 bases and J lost 3; bases outside the gene matches: 8. The chain's CDR3 is CASSPERGGLTDTQYF. The DNA for the CDR3 is TGTGCCAGCAGCCCGGAGCGGGGGGGCCTAACAGATACGCAGTATTTT.